What follows are 2 T cell receptor beta chains derived from one specimen sequenced in a study of T cells in localized non-small cell lung cancer. Produced via immunoSEQ multiplex PCR; TCRdb's table is partial and in-frame only. This table has around 48,000 clones, 70% to 85% appearing once. Sequencing was performed on peripheral blood, taken before any cancer treatment. The receptors here all came from a man aged 35-75 years with stage I squamous cell lung carcinoma.

The chain carries TRBV6-6 and TRBJ1-1, with 7 bases aligning to TRBD1. The germline gives CDR1 MNHNY, CDR2 SVGAGI (reference sequence). There are 14 residues in the CDR3. After removal of 2 bases from V and 10 bases from J, the junction contained 10 bases not matched to a gene. In DNA, the CDR3 is TGTGCCAGCAGTTACGGTTTGGTTTCAGGGGGAGCTTTCTTT. Its protein is CASSYGLVSGGAFF.

The rearrangement joins TRBV6-1 to TRBJ1-3; D is unclear. Trimming removed 5 bases at V and 0 bases at J, with 11 bases between. This CDR3 region has 15 residues. Germline V gives CDR1 MNHNS, CDR2 SASEGT. The CDR3 sequence is CASSLGRNSGNTIYF. For the CDR3, the DNA is TGTGCCAGCAGTCTCGGACGGAACTCTGGAAACACCATATATTTT.